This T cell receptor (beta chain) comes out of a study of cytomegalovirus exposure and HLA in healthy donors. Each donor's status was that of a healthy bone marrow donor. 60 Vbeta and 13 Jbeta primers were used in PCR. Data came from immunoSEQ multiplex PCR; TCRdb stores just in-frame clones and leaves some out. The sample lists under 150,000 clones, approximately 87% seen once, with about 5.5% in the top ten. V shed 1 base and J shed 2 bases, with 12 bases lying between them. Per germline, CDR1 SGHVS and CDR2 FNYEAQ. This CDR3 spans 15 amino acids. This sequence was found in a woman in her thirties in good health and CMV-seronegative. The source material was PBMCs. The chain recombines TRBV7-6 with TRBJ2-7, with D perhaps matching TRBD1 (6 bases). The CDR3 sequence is CASSLGGGWAYEQYF. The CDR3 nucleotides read TGTGCCAGCAGCTTAGGTGGGGGCTGGGCCTACGAGCAGTACTTC.